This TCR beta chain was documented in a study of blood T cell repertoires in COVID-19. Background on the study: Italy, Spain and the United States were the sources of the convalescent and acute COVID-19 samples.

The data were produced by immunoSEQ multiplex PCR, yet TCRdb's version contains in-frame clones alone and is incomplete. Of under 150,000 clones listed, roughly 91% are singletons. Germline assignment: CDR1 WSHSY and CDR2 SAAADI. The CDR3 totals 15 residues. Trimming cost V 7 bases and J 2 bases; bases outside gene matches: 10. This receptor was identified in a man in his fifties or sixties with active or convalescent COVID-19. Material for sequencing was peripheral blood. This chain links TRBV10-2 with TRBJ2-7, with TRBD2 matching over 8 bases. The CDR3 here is CASKSLAEATYEQYF. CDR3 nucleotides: TGCGCCAGCAAATCACTAGCGGAAGCTACCTACGAGCAGTACTTC.